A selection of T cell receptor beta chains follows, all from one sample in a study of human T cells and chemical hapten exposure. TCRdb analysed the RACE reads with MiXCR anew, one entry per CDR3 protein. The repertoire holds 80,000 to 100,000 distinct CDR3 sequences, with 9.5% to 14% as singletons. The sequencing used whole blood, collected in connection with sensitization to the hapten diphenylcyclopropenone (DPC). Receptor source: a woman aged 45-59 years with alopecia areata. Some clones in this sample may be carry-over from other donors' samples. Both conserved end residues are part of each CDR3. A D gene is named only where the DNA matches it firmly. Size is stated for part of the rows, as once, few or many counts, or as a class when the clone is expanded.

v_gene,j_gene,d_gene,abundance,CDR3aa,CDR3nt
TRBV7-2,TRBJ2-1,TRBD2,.,CASSKPSGRAPGPGNEQFF,TGTGCCAGCAGCAAACCTAGCGGGAGGGCCCCGGGCCCTGGGAATGAGCAGTTCTTC
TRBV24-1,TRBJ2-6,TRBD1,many,CATSGRGTASGANVLTF,TGTGCCACCAGTGGCCGAGGGACAGCCTCTGGGGCCAACGTCCTGACTTTC
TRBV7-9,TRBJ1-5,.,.,CASSLTVGGAQHF,TGTGCCAGCAGCTTAACCGTCGGCGGAGCCCAGCATTTT
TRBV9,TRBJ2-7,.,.,CASSPGASLREQYF,TGTGCCAGCAGCCCAGGGGCTTCGCTTCGGGAGCAGTACTTC
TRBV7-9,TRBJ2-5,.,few,CASSSLWGPQETQYF,TGTGCCAGCAGCTCTCTCTGGGGTCCCCAAGAGACCCAGTACTTC
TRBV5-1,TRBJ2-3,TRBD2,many,CASSGLAGGSGTDTQYF,TGCGCCAGCAGCGGTTTAGCGGGAGGTTCCGGGACAGATACGCAGTATTTT
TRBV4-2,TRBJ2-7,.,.,CASSQERLGYEQYF,TGTGCCAGCAGCCAAGAGAGACTAGGGTACGAGCAGTACTTC
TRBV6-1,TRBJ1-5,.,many,CASSVTGPSNQPQHF,TGTGCCAGCAGCGTAACCGGGCCAAGCAATCAGCCCCAGCATTTT
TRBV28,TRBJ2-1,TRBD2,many,CASSETSGVKNEQFF,TGTGCCAGCAGTGAGACTAGCGGGGTTAAGAATGAGCAGTTCTTC
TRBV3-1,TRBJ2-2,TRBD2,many,CASRLAASTGELFF,TGTGCCAGCCGACTAGCGGCTTCGACCGGGGAGCTGTTTTTT
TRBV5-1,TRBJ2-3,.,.,CASSSEVAGVWYF,TGCGCCAGCAGCTCTGAGGTGGCAGGGGTGTGGTATTTT
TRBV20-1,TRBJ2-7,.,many,CSAPGSSYEQYF,TGCAGTGCGCCGGGCAGCTCCTACGAGCAGTACTTC
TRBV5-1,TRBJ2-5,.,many,CASRVGLVETQYF,TGCGCCAGCAGAGTTGGGTTGGTGGAGACCCAGTACTTC
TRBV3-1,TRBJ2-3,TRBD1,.,CASSQRTGPSTDTQYF,TGTGCCAGCAGCCAAAGGACAGGGCCTAGCACAGATACGCAGTATTTT
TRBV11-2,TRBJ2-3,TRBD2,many,CASSLLVRVAGVTDTQYF,TGTGCCAGCAGCTTATTAGTTCGGGTAGCGGGAGTGACAGATACGCAGTATTTT
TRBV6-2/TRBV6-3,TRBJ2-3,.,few,CASSLVILGDTQYF,TGTGCCAGCAGTTTGGTGATCCTAGGTGATACGCAGTATTTT
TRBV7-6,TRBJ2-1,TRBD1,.,CASSLAGTGGNNEHFF,TGTGCCAGCAGCTTAGCCGGGACAGGGGGCAACAATGAGCATTTCTTC
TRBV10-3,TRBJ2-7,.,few,CAISERGEQYF,TGTGCCATCAGTGAGAGGGGAGAGCAGTACTTC
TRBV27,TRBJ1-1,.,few,CASSSRGRSEAFF,TGTGCCAGCAGTTCCCGCGGGAGGAGTGAAGCTTTCTTT
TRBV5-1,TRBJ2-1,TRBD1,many,CATARDRGTNEQFF,TGCGCCACAGCCCGGGACAGGGGTACCAATGAGCAGTTCTTC
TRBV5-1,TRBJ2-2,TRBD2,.,CASRAGDYTGELFF,TGCGCCAGCAGAGCGGGAGATTACACCGGGGAGCTGTTTTTT
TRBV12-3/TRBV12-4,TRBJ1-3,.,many,CASSFLPGGNTIYF,TGTGCCAGCAGTTTTCTGCCGGGGGGAAACACCATATATTTT